This entry lists 12 T cell receptor beta chains sequenced from one sample in a study of OX40 agonist ivuxolimab in advanced cancers. Clones were read by immunoSEQ multiplex PCR, and TCRdb kept only the in-frame ones, dropping some. The sample includes around 79,000 clones, approximately 86% seen only once; the top ten take 0.6% to 0.75%. The input for sequencing was CD4+ or CD8+ T cells sorted from blood, taken in a trial of the OX40 agonist ivuxolimab. Receptor source: an adult with an advanced solid tumor such as melanoma, head and neck, liver or kidney cancer.

This rearrangement joins TRBV7-2 to TRBJ1-4; TRBD1 agrees at 12 bases. The CDR3 extends over 18 amino acids. The junction had 10 bases not matched to a gene; V was cut back by 1 base and J by 7 bases. The germline V gene encodes CDR1 SGHTA and CDR2 FQGNSA. This CDR3 is CASSLDRGQGAFLEKLFF. The CDR3 DNA sequence: TGTGCCAGCAGCTTAGATCGGGGACAGGGGGCGTTTCTTGAAAAACTGTTTTTT.

The V and J genes are TRBV19 and TRBJ2-1, with 9 bases matching TRBD2. The junction had 11 bases not matched to a gene; V was cut back by 5 bases and J by 15 bases. The CDR3 totals 13 residues. Germline V gene data show CDR1 as LNHDA and CDR2 as SQIVND (reference sequence). The CDR3 sequence: CASSLPGLARRFF. The CDR3 DNA reads as TGTGCCAGTAGTCTCCCAGGACTAGCGCGTCGGTTCTTC. The full variable domain, rest sourced from reference TRBV19 and TRBJ2-1, is DGGITQSPKYLFRKEGQNVTLSCEQNLNHDAMYWYRQDPGQGLRLIYYSQIVNDFQKGDIAEGYSVSREKKESFPLTVTSAQKNPTAFYLCASSLPGLARRFFGPGTRLTVL.

This chain connects TRBV5-4 to TRBJ2-7; D uncertain. The CDR3 runs to 11 residues. CDR1 is SGHNT, CDR2 YYREEE, per germline (reference sequence). V was pared by 4 bases and J by 0 bases, with 2 bases between. CDR3 nucleotides: TGTGCCAGCAGCAGCTCCTACGAGCAGTACTTC. This encodes CASSSSYEQYF.

This clone occurred a few times. The chain employs TRBV7-3 and TRBJ1-1, with D unclear. This CDR3 contains 19 residues. The V gene's germline CDR1 is SGHTA and CDR2 FQGTGA. The V end lost 5 bases, the J end lost 1 base, and 26 bases lay between the germline ends. CDR3 coding DNA: TGTGCCAGCAGCCCAACCGGGAGGTTTGGCAGCGGCCCGAACACTGAAGCTTTCTTT. This encodes CASSPTGRFGSGPNTEAFF.

J is TRBJ1-5 and V is TRBV6-5, with D possibly TRBD1 on 6 matching bases. Trimming stripped 10 bases from V and 3 bases from J, with 16 bases between. Germline loops: CDR1 MNHEY, CDR2 SVGAGI. The CDR3 is 14 amino acids. Written as DNA, the CDR3 is TGTGCCACCAGGGGTGGAGGGGCCAATCAGCCCCAGCATTTT. Translation gives CATRGGGANQPQHF.

The chain recombines TRBV5-1 with TRBJ1-3; TRBD1 aligns across 7 bases. Germline CDR1 SGHRS, CDR2 YFSETQ. Trimming at V came to 0 bases and at J to 3 bases, leaving 9 bases not matched to a gene. This CDR3 comprises 17 residues. Here the CDR3 reads CASSLVPGQNFGNTIYF. The CDR3 nucleotides are TGCGCCAGCAGCTTGGTTCCGGGACAGAATTTTGGAAACACCATATATTTT.

V and J are TRBV7-8 and TRBJ2-5, with D perhaps given as TRBD1 or TRBD2 (5 bases each). The germline CDR1 and CDR2 sequences are SGHVS and FQNEAQ. The CDR3 has 14 residues. V lost 5 bases to trimming and J lost 6 bases, with 16 bases between them. The chain's CDR3 is CASSPVGGWKTQYF. The CDR3 coding sequence is TGTGCCAGCAGCCCTGTTGGGGGTTGGAAGACCCAGTACTTC.

The chain carries TRBV27 and TRBJ2-5, with D perhaps given as TRBD1 or TRBD2 (7 bases each). Trimming took off 4 bases at V and 2 bases at J, with 14 bases between the two ends. Germline V gene data show CDR1 as MNHEY and CDR2 as SMNVEV (reference sequence). The CDR3 loop spans 15 amino acids. The chain's CDR3 is CASSSFRGGQETQYF. CDR3 coding DNA: TGTGCCAGCAGTTCATTCAGGGGGGGACAAGAGACCCAGTACTTC.

The chain carries TRBV7-8 and TRBJ1-1, with TRBD1 as a possible D gene (5 bases). Germline CDR1 and CDR2: SGHVS and FQNEAQ. The CDR3 has 14 amino acids. The ends were cut back, 1 base at V and 5 bases at J, with 11 bases in the middle. The CDR3 coding sequence is TGTGCCAGCAGCTTAGGCGGGGCGAGGACTGAAGCTTTCTTT. Protein product: CASSLGGARTEAFF.

The chain combines TRBV19 with TRBJ2-7; 13 nucleotides line up with TRBD2. Per the germline V gene, CDR1 is LNHDA and CDR2 is SQIVND (reference sequence). Trimming took 3 bases from V and 3 from J; bases not matched to a gene: 2. CDR3 size: 15 residues. CDR3 protein: CASSIRTSGSYEQYF. DNA for the CDR3: TGTGCCAGTAGTATTCGGACTAGCGGGAGCTACGAGCAGTACTTC.

This chain links TRBV10-3 with TRBJ1-3; 9 bases map to TRBD1. Germline V gives CDR1 ENHRY, CDR2 SYGVKD. V was pared by 5 bases and J by 0 bases, with 5 bases of the junction left unmatched. The CDR3 consists of 16 residues. CDR3: CAISRGQGSSGNTIYF. In DNA form, the CDR3 reads TGTGCCATCAGTAGGGGACAGGGCAGCTCTGGAAACACCATATATTTT.

The V gene is TRBV28, the J gene TRBJ1-5, with D perhaps TRBD1 (5 bases). V shed 7 bases and J shed 5 bases, with 15 bases lying between them. The CDR3 runs 14 residues. From germline, CDR1 is MDHEN and CDR2 SYDVKM. CDR3 nucleotide sequence: TGTGCCAGCACTCATTTACGGGGGGATCAGCCCCAGCATTTT. Protein: CASTHLRGDQPQHF. Full variable domain (rest looked up from reference TRBV28 and TRBJ1-5): DVKVTQSSRYLVKRTGEKVFLECVQDMDHENMFWYRQDPGLGLRLIYFSYDVKMKEKGDIPEGYSVSREKKERFSLILESASTNQTSMYLCASTHLRGDQPQHFGDGTRLSIL.